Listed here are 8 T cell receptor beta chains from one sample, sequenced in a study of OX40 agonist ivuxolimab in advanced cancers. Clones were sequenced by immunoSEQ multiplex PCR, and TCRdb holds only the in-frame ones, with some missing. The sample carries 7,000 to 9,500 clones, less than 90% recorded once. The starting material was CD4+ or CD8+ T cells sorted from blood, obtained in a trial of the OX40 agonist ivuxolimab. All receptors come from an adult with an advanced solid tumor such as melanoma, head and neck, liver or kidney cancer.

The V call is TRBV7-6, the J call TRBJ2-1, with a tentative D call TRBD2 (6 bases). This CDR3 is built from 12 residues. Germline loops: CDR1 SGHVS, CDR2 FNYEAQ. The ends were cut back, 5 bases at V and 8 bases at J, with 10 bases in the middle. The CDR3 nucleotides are TGTGCCAGCAGCCTTACTAGCTATGAGCAGTTCTTC. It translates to CASSLTSYEQFF.

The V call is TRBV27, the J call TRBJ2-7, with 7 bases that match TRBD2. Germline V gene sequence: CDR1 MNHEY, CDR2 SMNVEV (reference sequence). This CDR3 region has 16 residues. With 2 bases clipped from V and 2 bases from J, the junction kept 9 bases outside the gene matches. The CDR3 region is CASSLLGGSPAYEQYF. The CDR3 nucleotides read TGTGCCAGCAGTTTACTCGGGGGGAGTCCCGCCTACGAGCAGTACTTC.

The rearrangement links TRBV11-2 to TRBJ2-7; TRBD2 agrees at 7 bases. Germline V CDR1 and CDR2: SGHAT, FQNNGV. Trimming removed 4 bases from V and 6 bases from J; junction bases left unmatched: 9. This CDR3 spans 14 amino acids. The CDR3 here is CASSYREAALEQYF. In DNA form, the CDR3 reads TGTGCCAGCAGCTATCGGGAGGCAGCTCTCGAGCAGTACTTC.

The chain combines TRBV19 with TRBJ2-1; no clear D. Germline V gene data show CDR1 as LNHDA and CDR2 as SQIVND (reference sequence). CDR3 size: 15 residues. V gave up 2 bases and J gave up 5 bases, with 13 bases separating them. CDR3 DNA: TGTGCCAGTAGTATATGGTGGGGTAAGAACAATGAGCAGTTCTTC. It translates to CASSIWWGKNNEQFF.

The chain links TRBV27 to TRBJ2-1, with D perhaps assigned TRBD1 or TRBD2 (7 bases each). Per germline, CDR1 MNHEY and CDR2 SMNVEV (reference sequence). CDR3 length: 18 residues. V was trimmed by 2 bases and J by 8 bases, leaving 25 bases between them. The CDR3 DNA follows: TGTGCCAGCAGTTTAGGGGCCCAAAGGGGGCGGGAGATTTATGAGCAGTTCTTC. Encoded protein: CASSLGAQRGREIYEQFF.

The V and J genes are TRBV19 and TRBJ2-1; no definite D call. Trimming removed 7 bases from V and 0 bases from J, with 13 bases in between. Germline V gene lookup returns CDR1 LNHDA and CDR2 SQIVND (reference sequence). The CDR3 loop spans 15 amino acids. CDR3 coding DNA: TGTGCCAGTAACGCCCAGAGTCTCTCCTACAATGAGCAGTTCTTC. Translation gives CASNAQSLSYNEQFF.

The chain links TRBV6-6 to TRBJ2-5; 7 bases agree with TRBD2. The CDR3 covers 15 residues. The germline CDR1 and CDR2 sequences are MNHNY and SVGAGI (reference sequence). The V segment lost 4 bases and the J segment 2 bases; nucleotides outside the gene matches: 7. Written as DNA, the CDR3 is TGTGCCAGCAGTTCCCCTCGTAGCGGGCAAGAGACCCAGTACTTC. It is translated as CASSSPRSGQETQYF.

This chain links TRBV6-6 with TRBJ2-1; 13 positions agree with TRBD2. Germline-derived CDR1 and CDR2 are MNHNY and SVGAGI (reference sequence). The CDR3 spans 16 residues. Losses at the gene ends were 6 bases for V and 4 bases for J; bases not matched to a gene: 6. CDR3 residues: CASSLTSGGPYNEQFF. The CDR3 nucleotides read TGTGCCAGCAGCCTGACTAGCGGGGGGCCTTACAATGAGCAGTTCTTC.